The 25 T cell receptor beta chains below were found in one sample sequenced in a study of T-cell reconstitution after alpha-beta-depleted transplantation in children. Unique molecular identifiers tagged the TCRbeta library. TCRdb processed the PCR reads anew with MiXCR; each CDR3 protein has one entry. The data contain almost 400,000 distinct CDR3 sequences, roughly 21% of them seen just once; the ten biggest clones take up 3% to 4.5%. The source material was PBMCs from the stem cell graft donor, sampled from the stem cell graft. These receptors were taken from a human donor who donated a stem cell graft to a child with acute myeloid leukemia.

CDR3 sequence: CASSLAGGAFF. DNA for the CDR3: TGTGCCAGCAGCTTAGCGGGGGGAGCTTTCTTT. J is TRBJ1-1 and V is TRBV7-9; TRBD1 is a possible D gene (5 bases). The CDR3 loop spans 11 amino acids. Per the germline V gene, CDR1 is SEHNR and CDR2 is FQNEAQ (reference sequence). V was trimmed by 0 bases and J by 10 bases, leaving 6 bases between them.

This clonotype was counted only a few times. CDR3 sequence: CAISEELASGELFF. The DNA for the CDR3 is TGTGCCATCAGTGAGGAACTAGCCTCCGGGGAGCTGTTTTTT. This sequence joins TRBV10-3 and TRBJ2-2; possibly TRBD2 for D (6 bases). CDR3 length: 14 amino acids. Germline V gives CDR1 ENHRY, CDR2 SYGVKD. V gave up 2 bases and J gave up 6 bases, with 10 bases separating them.

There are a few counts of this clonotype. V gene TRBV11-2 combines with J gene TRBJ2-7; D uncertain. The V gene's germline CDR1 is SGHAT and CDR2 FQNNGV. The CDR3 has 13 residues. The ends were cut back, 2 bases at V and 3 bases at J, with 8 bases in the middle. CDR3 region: CASSLSQLYEQYF. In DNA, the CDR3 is TGTGCCAGCAGCTTATCCCAGCTCTACGAGCAGTACTTC.

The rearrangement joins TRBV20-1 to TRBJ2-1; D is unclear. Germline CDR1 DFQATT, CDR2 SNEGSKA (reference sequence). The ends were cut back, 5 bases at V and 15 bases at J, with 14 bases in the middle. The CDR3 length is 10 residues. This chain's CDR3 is CSAATPVVFF. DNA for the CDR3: TGCAGTGCTGCGACCCCGGTTGTGTTCTTC.

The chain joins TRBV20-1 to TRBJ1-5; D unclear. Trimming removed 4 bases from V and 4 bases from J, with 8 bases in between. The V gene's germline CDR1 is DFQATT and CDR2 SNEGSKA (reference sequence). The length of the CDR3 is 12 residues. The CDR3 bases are TGCAGTGCTATACGGGGTAATCAGCCCCAGCATTTT. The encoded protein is CSAIRGNQPQHF.

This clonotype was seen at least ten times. CDR3 in DNA: TGTGCCAGCAGTGATGGTGGGGGAAGTGAGGGAACCGGTAGCAATCAGCCCCAGCATTTT. Amino acid sequence: CASSDGGGSEGTGSNQPQHF. The chain employs TRBV25-1 and TRBJ1-5, with D maybe TRBD1 (5 bases). Per the germline V gene, CDR1 is MGHDK and CDR2 is SYGVNS. V was cut by 3 bases and J by 0 bases, with 24 bases left in between. CDR3 length equals 20 residues.

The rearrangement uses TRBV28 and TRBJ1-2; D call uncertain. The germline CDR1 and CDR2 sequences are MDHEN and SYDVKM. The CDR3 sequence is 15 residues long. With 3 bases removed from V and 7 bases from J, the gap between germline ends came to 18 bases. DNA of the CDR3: TGTGCCAGCAGTTTCCAGTCAGGCCGTCAGCCTGGCTACACCTTC. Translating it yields CASSFQSGRQPGYTF.

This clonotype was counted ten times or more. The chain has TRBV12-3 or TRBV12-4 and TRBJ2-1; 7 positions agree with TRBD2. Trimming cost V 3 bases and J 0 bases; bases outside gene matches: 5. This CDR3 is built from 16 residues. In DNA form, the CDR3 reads TGTGCCAGCAGTTTGGATGGCGGGAGCTCCTACAATGAGCAGTTCTTC. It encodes CASSLDGGSSYNEQFF.

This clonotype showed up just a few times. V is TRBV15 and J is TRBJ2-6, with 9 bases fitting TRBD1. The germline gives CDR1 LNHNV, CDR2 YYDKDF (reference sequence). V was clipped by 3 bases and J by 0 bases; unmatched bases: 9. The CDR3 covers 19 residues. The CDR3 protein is CATSRPGQGALSGANVLTF. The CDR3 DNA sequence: TGTGCCACCAGCAGGCCGGGACAGGGAGCCCTCTCTGGGGCCAACGTCCTGACTTTC.

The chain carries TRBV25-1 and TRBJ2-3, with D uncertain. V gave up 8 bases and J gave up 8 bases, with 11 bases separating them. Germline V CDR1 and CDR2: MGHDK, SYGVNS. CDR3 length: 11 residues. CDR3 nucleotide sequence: TGTGCCAGCTTGTTAGGGTTTACGCAGTATTTT. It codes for CASLLGFTQYF.

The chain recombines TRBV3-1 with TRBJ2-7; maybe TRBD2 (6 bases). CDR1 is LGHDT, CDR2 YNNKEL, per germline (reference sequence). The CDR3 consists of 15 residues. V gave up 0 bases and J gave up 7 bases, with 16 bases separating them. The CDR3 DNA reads TGTGCCAGCAGCCAAGATGGTCTAGCCGCGGGGGAGCAGTACTTC. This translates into CASSQDGLAAGEQYF.

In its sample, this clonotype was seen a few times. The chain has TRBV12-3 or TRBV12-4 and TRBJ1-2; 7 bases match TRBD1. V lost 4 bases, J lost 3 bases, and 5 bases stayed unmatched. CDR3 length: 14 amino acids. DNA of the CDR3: TGTGCCAGCAGTTCTCCAGGGGGGGACTATGGCTACACCTTC. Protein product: CASSSPGGDYGYTF.

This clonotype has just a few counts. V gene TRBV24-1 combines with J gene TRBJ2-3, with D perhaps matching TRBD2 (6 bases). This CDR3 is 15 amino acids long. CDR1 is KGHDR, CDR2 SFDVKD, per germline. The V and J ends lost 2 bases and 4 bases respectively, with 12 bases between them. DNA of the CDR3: TGTGCCACCAGTGATTCGTGGGGGGATGCAGATACGCAGTATTTT. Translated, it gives CATSDSWGDADTQYF.

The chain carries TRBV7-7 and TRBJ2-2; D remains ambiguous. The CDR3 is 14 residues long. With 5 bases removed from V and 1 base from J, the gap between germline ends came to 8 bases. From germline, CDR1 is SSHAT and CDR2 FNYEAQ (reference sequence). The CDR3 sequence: CASSPSRNTGELFF. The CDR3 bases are TGTGCCAGCAGCCCCTCCAGGAACACCGGGGAGCTGTTTTTT.

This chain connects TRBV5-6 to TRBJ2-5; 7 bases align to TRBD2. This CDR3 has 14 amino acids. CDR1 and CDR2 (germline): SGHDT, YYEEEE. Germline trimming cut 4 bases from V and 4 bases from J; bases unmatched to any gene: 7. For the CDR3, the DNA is TGTGCCAGCAGCCCCCGGGGAGGGGCAGAGACCCAGTACTTC. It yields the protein CASSPRGGAETQYF.

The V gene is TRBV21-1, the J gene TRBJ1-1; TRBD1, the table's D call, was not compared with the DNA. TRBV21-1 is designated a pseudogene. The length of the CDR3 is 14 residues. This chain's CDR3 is CASSKGQGETEAFF. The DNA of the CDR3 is TGTGCCAGCAGCAAGGGACAGGGGGAAACTGAAGCTTTCTTT.

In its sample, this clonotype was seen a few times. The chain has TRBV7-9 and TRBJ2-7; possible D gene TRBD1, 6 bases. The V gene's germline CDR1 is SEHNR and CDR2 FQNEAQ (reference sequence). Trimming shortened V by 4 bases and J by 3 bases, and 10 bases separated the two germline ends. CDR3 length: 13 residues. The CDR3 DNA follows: TGTGCCAGCAGCTATCAGGGGCTCTACGAGCAGTACTTC. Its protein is CASSYQGLYEQYF.

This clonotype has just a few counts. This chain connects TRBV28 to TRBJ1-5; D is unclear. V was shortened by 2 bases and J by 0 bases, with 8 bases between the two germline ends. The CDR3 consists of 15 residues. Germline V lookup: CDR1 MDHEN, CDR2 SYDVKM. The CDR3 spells CASSLGLISNQPQHF. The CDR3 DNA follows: TGTGCCAGCAGTTTAGGCCTCATTAGCAATCAGCCCCAGCATTTT.

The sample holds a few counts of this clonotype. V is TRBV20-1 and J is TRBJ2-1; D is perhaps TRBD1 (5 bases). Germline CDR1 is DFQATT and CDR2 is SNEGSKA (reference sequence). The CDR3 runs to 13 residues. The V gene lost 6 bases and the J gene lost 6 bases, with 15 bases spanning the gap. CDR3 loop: CSAQAPRGNEQFF. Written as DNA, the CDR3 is TGCAGTGCCCAGGCACCAAGGGGCAATGAGCAGTTCTTC.

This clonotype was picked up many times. The CDR3 nucleotides read TGCAGTGCCCACCGGGCTAGAAGGCCTTACGAGCAGTACTTC. Translated, it gives CSAHRARRPYEQYF. The V call is TRBV20-1, the J call TRBJ2-7; D is ambiguous. Germline V gene sequence: CDR1 DFQATT, CDR2 SNEGSKA (reference sequence). V lost 6 bases and J 4 bases, leaving 19 bases between the germline ends. The CDR3 is made up of 14 amino acids.

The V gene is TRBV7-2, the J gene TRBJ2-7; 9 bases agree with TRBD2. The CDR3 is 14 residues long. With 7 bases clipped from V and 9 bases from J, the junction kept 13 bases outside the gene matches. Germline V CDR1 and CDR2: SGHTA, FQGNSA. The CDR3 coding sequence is TGTGCCAGCAACCCCAGCGGCGGGAGGGCCCCGCAGTACTTC. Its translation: CASNPSGGRAPQYF.

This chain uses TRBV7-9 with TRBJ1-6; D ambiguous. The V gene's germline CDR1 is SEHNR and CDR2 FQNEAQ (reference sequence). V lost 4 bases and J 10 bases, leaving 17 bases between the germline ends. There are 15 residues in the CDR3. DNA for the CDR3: TGTGCCAGCAGCTCCTCAGACTTGCCCATATCACCCCTCCACTTT. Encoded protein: CASSSSDLPISPLHF.

CDR3 nucleotides: TGTGCCAGCCCTCTGAAGCGGGACACCGGGGAGCTGTTTTTT. It specifies CASPLKRDTGELFF. The chain links TRBV21-1 to TRBJ2-2; the table gives TRBD2 as D, unverified against the DNA. TRBV21-1 is a documented pseudogene. CDR3 size: 14 residues.

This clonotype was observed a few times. The CDR3 nucleotides are TGTGCCAGCAGCCCCACCGGGACTAGCGGGCCAGAGACCCAGTACTTC. As protein: CASSPTGTSGPETQYF. The rearrangement uses TRBV9 and TRBJ2-5, with 12 bases fitting TRBD2. The germline CDR1 and CDR2 sequences are SGDLS and YYNGEE. After removal of 4 bases from V and 4 bases from J, the junction contained 8 bases not matched to a gene. The CDR3 sequence is 16 residues long.

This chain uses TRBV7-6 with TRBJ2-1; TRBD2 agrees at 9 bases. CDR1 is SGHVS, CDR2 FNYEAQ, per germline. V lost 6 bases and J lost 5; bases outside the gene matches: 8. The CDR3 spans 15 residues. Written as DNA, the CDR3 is TGTGCCAGCAGACGCCTGGCGGGAGGGAACAATGAGCAGTTCTTC. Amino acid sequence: CASRRLAGGNNEQFF. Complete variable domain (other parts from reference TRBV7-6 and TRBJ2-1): GAGVSQSPRYKVTKRGQDVALRCDPISGHVSLYWYRQALGQGPEFLTYFNYEAQQDKSGLPNDRFSAERPEGSISTLTIQRTEQRDSAMYRCASRRLAGGNNEQFFGPGTRLTVL.